The source of this T cell receptor (beta chain) is a study of blood T cell repertoires in COVID-19. CDR1 SGDLS and CDR2 YYNGEE come from the germline V gene. Deletions cut 3 bases from V and 6 bases from J, with 12 bases between. The CDR3 length is 14 residues. In the source study's methods: Amplification with reference gene primers provided the estimates of nucleated cell counts. Assay used: immunoSEQ multiplex PCR; TCRdb lists only in-frame clones, some missing. For V, J and clone size, that table is used; D and trimming come from the DNA. The table has under 250,000 clones, 81% seen once. This clonotype originated in an elderly woman with acute or convalescent COVID-19. The rearrangement uses TRBV9 and TRBJ2-2, with a weak D call TRBD1 (5 bases). Sequencing was carried out using peripheral blood. The DNA of the CDR3 is TGTGCCAGCAGCGGGGCAGGGCCCGCCGGGGAGCTGTTTTTT. This encodes CASSGAGPAGELFF.